These 18 T cell receptor beta chains originate from one sample sequenced in a study of cytomegalovirus exposure and HLA in healthy donors. TCRdb keeps only in-frame clones here, not all; method: immunoSEQ multiplex PCR. The sample contains hundreds of thousands of clones, more than 80% of which appear only once. The sequenced sample consisted of PBMCs. The source is a woman younger than 30 in good health and CMV-seronegative.

The chain carries TRBV27 and TRBJ2-7, with 9 bases matching TRBD1. This CDR3 region has 13 residues. V trimming: 5 bases; J trimming: 6 bases; junction bases outside the gene matches: 5. Germline V CDR1 and CDR2: MNHEY, SMNVEV (reference sequence). The CDR3 nucleotides are TGTGCCAGCAGTAAGGACAGGGGCGGCGAGCAGTACTTC. It specifies CASSKDRGGEQYF.

The rearrangement uses TRBV6-1 and TRBJ2-1; TRBD2 is a possible D gene (6 bases). CDR3 length: 15 residues. Per the germline V gene, CDR1 is MNHNS and CDR2 is SASEGT. Between the trimmed V and J ends, which lost 0 bases and 4 bases, there was a span of 10 bases. The CDR3 DNA is TGTGCCAGCAGTGAAGCTAGCGGACATTACAATGAGCAGTTCTTC. It encodes CASSEASGHYNEQFF.

A note on this clone: This CDR3 is also generated by other DNA sequences in the sample. The chain couples TRBV5-1 to TRBJ2-3; 13 bases line up with TRBD2. CDR3 size: 16 residues. Germline V gene lookup returns CDR1 SGHRS and CDR2 YFSETQ. J was trimmed by 1 base and V by 4 bases; bases with no gene match: 3. CDR3 sequence reads: CASSLGTSGGTDTQYF. CDR3 bases: TGCGCCAGCAGCCTGGGGACTAGCGGGGGCACAGATACGCAGTATTTT. Full variable domain (rest looked up from reference TRBV5-1 and TRBJ2-3): KAGVTQTPRYLIKTRGQQVTLSCSPISGHRSVSWYQQTPGQGLQFLFEYFSETQRNKGNFPGRFSGRQFSNSRSEMNVSTLELGDSALYLCASSLGTSGGTDTQYFGPGTRLTVL.

This rearrangement joins TRBV19 to TRBJ1-6; tentatively, D is TRBD1 (5 bases). This CDR3 is built from 15 residues. Deletions cut 7 bases from V and 2 bases from J, with 12 bases between. The V gene's germline CDR1 is LNHDA and CDR2 SQIVND (reference sequence). The CDR3 region has the DNA TGTGCCAGTACTGAGGGGAGGGCCTATAATTCACCCCTCCACTTT. Its protein product is CASTEGRAYNSPLHF.

In nucleotides, the CDR3 is TGCGCCAGCAGGGGGGGGACAGGGGGCACCGGGGAGCTGTTTTTT. Protein product: CASRGGTGGTGELFF. The rearrangement links TRBV10-2 to TRBJ2-2; TRBD1 matches at 11 bases. The CDR3 contains 15 residues. Germline values: CDR1 WSHSY, CDR2 SAAADI. Germline trimming cut 6 bases from V and 4 bases from J; bases unmatched to any gene: 4.

V is TRBV5-4 and J is TRBJ1-2, with a tentative D call TRBD1 (5 bases). Germline V gene data show CDR1 as SGHNT and CDR2 as YYREEE (reference sequence). V was clipped by 0 bases and J by 6 bases, with 9 bases between them. This CDR3 is 13 amino acids long. The CDR3 loop reads CASSLGQRDGYTF. In nucleotides, the CDR3 is TGTGCCAGCAGCTTGGGACAGCGAGATGGCTACACCTTC.

The rearrangement joins TRBV7-2 to TRBJ2-3; possible D gene TRBD2, 5 bases. Trimming pared 7 bases from V and 2 bases from J, leaving 22 bases between. Germline values: CDR1 SGHTA, CDR2 FQGNSA. CDR3 length: 17 amino acids. The CDR3 coding sequence is TGTGCCAGCATCCGTTCCCCAGCGGCCCCGTTCACAGATACGCAGTATTTT. This codes for CASIRSPAAPFTDTQYF. Full variable domain (remainder filled in from reference TRBV7-2 and TRBJ2-3): GAGVSQSPSNKVTEKGKDVELRCDPISGHTALYWYRQSLGQGLEFLIYFQGNSAPDKSGLPSDRFSAERTGGSVSTLTIQRTQQEDSAVYLCASIRSPAAPFTDTQYFGPGTRLTVL.

V and J are TRBV5-1 and TRBJ2-2, with a weak D call TRBD1 (5 bases). V lost 4 bases and J 1 base, leaving 14 bases between the germline ends. Germline values: CDR1 SGHRS, CDR2 YFSETQ. The CDR3 length is 16 residues. CDR3 protein: CASSPTATVNTGELFF. The CDR3 region has the DNA TGCGCCAGCAGCCCCACGGCGACAGTGAACACCGGGGAGCTGTTTTTT.

V and J are TRBV29-1 and TRBJ2-1, with D possibly matching TRBD2 (6 bases). V lost 6 bases and J lost 7, with 19 bases in between. This CDR3 region has 14 residues. The germline gives CDR1 SQVTM, CDR2 ANQGSEA. This CDR3 is CSVEGGEVNNEQFF. CDR3 in DNA: TGCAGCGTCGAGGGCGGGGAGGTTAATAATGAGCAGTTCTTC.

J is TRBJ2-1 and V is TRBV5-8; 9 bases agree with TRBD1. Germline lookup yields CDR1 SGHTS and CDR2 YDEGEE. This CDR3 comprises 15 residues. V was clipped by 0 bases and J by 2 bases; unmatched bases: 0. This chain's CDR3 is CASSLGDRAYNEQFF. CDR3 sequence (DNA): TGTGCCAGCAGCTTGGGGGACAGGGCCTACAATGAGCAGTTCTTC.

The chain combines TRBV5-1 with TRBJ2-3, with 12 bases lining up with TRBD2. The junction had 4 bases not matched to a gene; V was cut back by 3 bases and J by 2 bases. The CDR3 sequence is 16 residues long. CDR1 SGHRS and CDR2 YFSETQ come from the germline V gene. The CDR3 reads CASSSRTSGVTDTQYF. In DNA, the CDR3 is TGCGCCAGCAGCTCGAGGACTAGCGGGGTCACAGATACGCAGTATTTT.

The genes are TRBV5-4 and TRBJ1-1; tentatively, D is TRBD1 (6 bases). V lost 3 bases, J lost 1 base, and 13 bases lay in between. CDR3 length equals 15 residues. Germline V CDR1 and CDR2: SGHNT, YYREEE (reference sequence). CDR3 nucleotides: TGTGCCAGCAGCTCAGCACAGGGAGCGAACACTGAAGCTTTCTTT. Translation: CASSSAQGANTEAFF. The whole variable domain, filled in from reference TRBV5-4 and TRBJ1-1, reads ETGVTQSPTHLIKTRGQQVTLRCSSQSGHNTVSWYQQALGQGPQFIFQYYREEENGRGNFPPRFSGLQFPNYSSELNVNALELDDSALYLCASSSAQGANTEAFFGQGTRLTVV.

The rearrangement uses TRBV28 and TRBJ2-7; D is perhaps TRBD1 (6 bases). The CDR3 has 13 amino acids. The ends were cut back, 5 bases at V and 7 bases at J, with 15 bases in the middle. Germline CDR1 reads MDHEN; CDR2 reads SYDVKM. The chain's CDR3 is CASSQLQGIEQYF. CDR3 sequence (DNA): TGTGCCAGCAGTCAACTTCAGGGGATAGAGCAGTACTTC. Together with reference TRBV28 and TRBJ2-7, the CDR3 gives the full variable domain: DVKVTQSSRYLVKRTGEKVFLECVQDMDHENMFWYRQDPGLGLRLIYFSYDVKMKEKGDIPEGYSVSREKKERFSLILESASTNQTSMYLCASSQLQGIEQYFGPGTRLTVT.

This chain uses TRBV27 with TRBJ2-2; 8 bases agree with TRBD1. The germline gives CDR1 MNHEY, CDR2 SMNVEV (reference sequence). The J segment lost 6 bases and the V segment lost 3 bases, leaving 9 bases of the junction unmatched. The CDR3 extends over 16 amino acids. The chain's CDR3 is CASSLRQGALAGELFF. The CDR3 region has the DNA TGTGCCAGCAGTTTGAGGCAGGGGGCTTTGGCCGGGGAGCTGTTTTTT.

V gene TRBV4-2 combines with J gene TRBJ1-5; D possibly corresponds to TRBD1 (6 bases). Germline CDR1 is LGHNA and CDR2 is YNFKEQ. V was clipped by 3 bases and J by 4 bases, with 10 bases between them. The CDR3 covers 14 residues. The CDR3 loop reads CASSHIQGNQPQHF. In DNA, the CDR3 is TGTGCCAGCAGCCACATTCAGGGGAATCAGCCCCAGCATTTT.

The chain employs TRBV27 and TRBJ2-7, with D maybe TRBD1 (6 bases). Germline V gene lookup returns CDR1 MNHEY and CDR2 SMNVEV (reference sequence). The CDR3 sequence is 14 residues long. The germline V and J ends were trimmed by 4 bases and 3 bases, with 13 bases remaining between them. The CDR3 here is CASSSRQVHYEQYF. The CDR3 DNA sequence: TGTGCCAGCAGTTCCCGACAGGTTCACTACGAGCAGTACTTC.

This clone was recorded a few times. This chain connects TRBV7-9 to TRBJ1-1; D may be TRBD1 (6 bases). The germline gives CDR1 SEHNR, CDR2 FQNEAQ (reference sequence). The V and J ends lost 4 bases and 0 bases respectively, with 6 bases between them. This CDR3 comprises 13 residues. The CDR3 loop is CASSWTVNTEAFF. CDR3 in DNA: TGTGCCAGCAGCTGGACAGTGAACACTGAAGCTTTCTTT.

This clone appeared once. V gene TRBV28 combines with J gene TRBJ2-7; 7 nucleotides agree with TRBD2. J was trimmed by 3 bases and V by 1 base; bases with no gene match: 3. The CDR3 is made up of 14 amino acids. Germline-derived CDR1 and CDR2 are MDHEN and SYDVKM. As DNA, the CDR3 is TGTGCCAGCAGTTTATCTCGGACTAGCTACGAGCAGTACTTC. Amino acid sequence: CASSLSRTSYEQYF.